The entry below describes one T cell receptor (beta chain). Antigen unknown. Clones were sequenced by immunoSEQ multiplex PCR, and TCRdb holds only the in-frame ones, with some missing. Counted here are roughly 300,000 clones, roughly 90% occurring once; the ten biggest clones make up around 5.8%. Germline-derived CDR1 and CDR2 are MNHEY and SMNVEV (reference sequence). Trimming took 5 bases from V and 9 from J, leaving 14 bases between them. The CDR3 loop spans 13 amino acids. Treatment of the sample: around 19 received Ad26.COV2.S at low or high dose, single or two shots; about five received placebo; per-sample allocation not given. The investigators took samples on day 63 after the first vaccine or placebo injection. These data originate in a study of Ad26.COV2.S vaccination and SARS-CoV-2 variants. Study background: This donor came from the COV1001 trial of Ad26.COV2.S. Ad26.COV2.S was injected intramuscularly once or twice, 56 days apart.

General study results and limits: Substantial breadth in spike-specific CD8+ and CD4+ T cell responses was reportedly seen after vaccination.

The sequence derives from a person aged 18-65 years who received the Ad26.COV2.S COVID-19 vaccine or a placebo. The source was peripheral blood, collected in a trial of Ad26.COV2.S vaccine versus placebo. This sequence joins TRBV27 and TRBJ1-5, with a weak D call TRBD1 (5 bases). CDR3 sequence: CASSTTLGAPQHF. CDR3 bases: TGTGCCAGCAGTACCACGCTCGGGGCGCCCCAGCATTTT.